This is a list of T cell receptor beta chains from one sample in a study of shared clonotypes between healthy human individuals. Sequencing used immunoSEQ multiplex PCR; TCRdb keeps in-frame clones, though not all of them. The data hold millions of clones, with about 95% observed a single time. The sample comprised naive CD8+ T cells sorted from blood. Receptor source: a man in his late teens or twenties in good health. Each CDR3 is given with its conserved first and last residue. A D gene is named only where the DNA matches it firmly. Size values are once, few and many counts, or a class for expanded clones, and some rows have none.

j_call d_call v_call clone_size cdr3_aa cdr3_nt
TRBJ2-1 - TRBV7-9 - CASTPYGAADNEQFF TGTGCCAGCACCCCCTATGGCGCGGCCGATAATGAGCAGTTCTTC
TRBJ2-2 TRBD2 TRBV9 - CASSGTSGDPTGELFF TGTGCCAGCAGCGGGACTAGCGGGGATCCCACCGGGGAGCTGTTTTTT
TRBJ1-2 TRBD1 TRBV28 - CASSSSRQGSGYTF TGTGCCAGCAGTTCCTCCAGACAGGGGTCTGGCTACACCTTC
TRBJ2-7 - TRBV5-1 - CASSLEGTSYF TGCGCCAGCAGCTTGGAGGGGACATCGTACTTC
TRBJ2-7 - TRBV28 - CASRSRGPYEQYF TGTGCCAGCAGATCTAGAGGGCCTTACGAGCAGTACTTC
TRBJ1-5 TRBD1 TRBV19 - CASDSGTGAIGSNQPQHF TGTGCCAGCGACTCCGGGACAGGGGCGATTGGGAGCAATCAGCCCCAGCATTTT
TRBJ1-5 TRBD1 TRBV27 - CASSPSGTGGNQPQHF TGTGCCAGCAGTCCATCCGGGACAGGGGGCAATCAGCCCCAGCATTTT
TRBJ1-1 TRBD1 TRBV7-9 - CASSDDRGLGEAFF TGTGCCAGCAGCGACGACAGGGGGCTGGGTGAAGCTTTCTTT
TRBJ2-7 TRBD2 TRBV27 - CASSNQRGYEQYF TGTGCCAGCAGTAATCAGCGGGGCTACGAGCAGTACTTC
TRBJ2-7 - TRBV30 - CAWSQGNNYEQYF TGTGCCTGGAGCCAGGGAAACAACTACGAGCAGTACTTC
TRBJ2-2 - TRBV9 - CASSVVTNTGELFF TGTGCCAGCAGCGTAGTTACGAACACCGGGGAGCTGTTTTTT
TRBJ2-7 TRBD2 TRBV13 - CASSGGLAPGYEQYF TGTGCCAGCAGCGGGGGACTAGCCCCGGGGTACGAGCAGTACTTC
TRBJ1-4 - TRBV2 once CASSEIPPWGEGEKLFF TGTGCCAGCAGTGAAATCCCCCCGTGGGGGGAGGGTGAAAAACTGTTTTTT
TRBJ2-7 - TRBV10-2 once CASSETGTYSYEQYF TGCGCCAGCAGTGAAACAGGAACCTACTCCTACGAGCAGTACTTC
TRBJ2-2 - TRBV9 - CASSVAVPGELFF TGTGCCAGCAGCGTAGCCGTACCCGGGGAGCTGTTTTTT
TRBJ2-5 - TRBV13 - CASAPGEQETQYF TGTGCCAGCGCCCCTGGAGAGCAAGAGACCCAGTACTTC
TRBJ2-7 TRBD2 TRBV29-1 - CSVRTSFYEQYF TGCAGCGTAAGGACTAGTTTCTACGAGCAGTACTTC
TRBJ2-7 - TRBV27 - CASSLSPPVPGPYEQYF TGTGCCAGCAGTTTATCTCCCCCTGTTCCGGGGCCCTACGAGCAGTACTTC
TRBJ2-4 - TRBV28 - CASSLYPEGKNIQYF TGTGCCAGCAGTTTATACCCCGAGGGCAAAAACATTCAGTACTTC
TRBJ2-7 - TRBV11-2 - CASSFSATYEQYF TGTGCCAGCAGCTTTAGCGCAACCTACGAGCAGTACTTC
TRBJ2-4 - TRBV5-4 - CASSHEGEDPIQYF TGTGCCAGCAGCCACGAAGGGGAGGATCCCATTCAGTACTTC
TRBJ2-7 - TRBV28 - CASSVDGYEQYF TGTGCCAGCAGTGTAGACGGGTACGAGCAGTACTTC
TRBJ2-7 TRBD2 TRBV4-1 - CASSLRLAGSREQYF TGCGCCAGCAGCCTTCGACTAGCGGGGTCTAGGGAGCAGTACTTC
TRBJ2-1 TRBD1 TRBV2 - CASNNGQGTYNEQFF TGTGCCAGCAATAACGGACAGGGAACCTACAATGAGCAGTTCTTC
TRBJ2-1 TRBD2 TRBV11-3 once CASSLVAGAELSSYNEQFF TGTGCCAGCAGCTTAGTAGCGGGAGCGGAATTAAGCTCCTACAATGAGCAGTTCTTC
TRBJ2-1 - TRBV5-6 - CASSLGLALSSYNEQFF TGTGCCAGCAGCTTAGGGCTAGCCCTAAGCTCCTACAATGAGCAGTTCTTC
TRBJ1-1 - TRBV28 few CASSLAGGRAFF TGTGCCAGCAGTTTGGCGGGTGGACGGGCTTTCTTT
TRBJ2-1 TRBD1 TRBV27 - CASSFRIGTGPSEQFF TGTGCCAGCAGTTTCCGCATTGGGACAGGACCCTCTGAGCAGTTCTTC
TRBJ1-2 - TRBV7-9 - CASSLDPGAADGYTF TGTGCCAGCAGCTTAGACCCCGGGGCAGCAGATGGCTACACCTTC
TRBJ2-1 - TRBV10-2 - CASRQAYNEQFF TGCGCCAGCAGACAGGCGTACAATGAGCAGTTCTTC
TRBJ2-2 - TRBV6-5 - CASSYVDKNTGELFF TGTGCCAGCAGTTACGTAGACAAGAACACCGGGGAGCTGTTTTTT
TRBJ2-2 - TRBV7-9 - CASSLLNTGELFF TGTGCCAGCTCACTGTTGAACACCGGGGAGCTGTTTTTT
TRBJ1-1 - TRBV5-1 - CASSLDSLEGVNTEAFF TGCGCCAGCAGCTTGGACTCCCTCGAGGGGGTAAACACTGAAGCTTTCTTT
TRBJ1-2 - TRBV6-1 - CASSEGQGYGYTF TGTGCCAGCAGTGAAGGGCAGGGCTATGGCTACACCTTC
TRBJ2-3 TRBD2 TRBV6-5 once CASSYTGGSRDTQYF TGTGCCAGCAGTTACACGGGAGGATCCAGGGATACGCAGTATTTT
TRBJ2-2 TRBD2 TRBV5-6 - CASSLGLAGATGELFF TGTGCCAGCAGCTTGGGACTAGCGGGGGCTACCGGGGAGCTGTTTTTT
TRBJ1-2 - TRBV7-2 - CASSLDKWGYTF TGTGCCAGCAGCTTAGACAAATGGGGCTACACCTTC
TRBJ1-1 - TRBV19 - CASSQEVLMNTEAFF TGTGCCAGTAGTCAGGAGGTACTCATGAACACTGAAGCTTTCTTT
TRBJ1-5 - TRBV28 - CASSPVGNQPQHF TGTGCCAGCAGCCCAGTGGGCAATCAGCCCCAGCATTTT
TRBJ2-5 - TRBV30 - CAWMVGQNQETQYF TGTGCCTGGATGGTAGGACAGAACCAAGAGACCCAGTACTTC
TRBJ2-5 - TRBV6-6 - CASSSIGGVQTQYF TGTGCCAGCAGTTCCATCGGGGGCGTCCAGACCCAGTACTTC
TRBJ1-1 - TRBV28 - CASSTYLGWEMNTEAFF TGTGCCAGCAGCACCTACCTGGGGTGGGAAATGAACACTGAAGCTTTCTTT
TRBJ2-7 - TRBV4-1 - CASSQDLLLRRGTYEQYF TGCGCCAGCAGCCAAGACCTACTTTTGCGACGGGGTACCTACGAGCAGTACTTC
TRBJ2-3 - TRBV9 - CASSTRGSTGGTDTQYF TGTGCCAGCAGCACAAGGGGTTCGACAGGAGGCACAGATACGCAGTATTTT
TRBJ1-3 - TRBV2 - CASSEGPGASGNTIYF TGTGCCAGCAGTGAGGGCCCGGGGGCCTCTGGAAACACCATATATTTT
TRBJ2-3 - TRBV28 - CASSSGVLGTDTQYF TGTGCCAGCAGTTCGGGGGTACTGGGGACAGATACGCAGTATTTT
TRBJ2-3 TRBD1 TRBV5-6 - CASSGGQGSTDTQYF TGTGCCAGCAGCGGGGGACAGGGCAGCACAGATACGCAGTATTTT
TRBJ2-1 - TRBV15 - CATGSRAGEQFF TGTGCCACCGGATCGAGGGCTGGGGAGCAGTTCTTC
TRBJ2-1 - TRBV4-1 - CASSQDQMGTGPSSYNEQFF TGCGCCAGCAGCCAAGATCAAATGGGTACGGGACCCTCCTCCTACAATGAGCAGTTCTTC
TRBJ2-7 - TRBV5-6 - CASSLGQTAYEQYF TGTGCCAGCAGCTTGGGACAAACCGCCTACGAGCAGTACTTC
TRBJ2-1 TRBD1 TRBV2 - CASRVLAGGYTPSYNEQFF TGTGCCAGCAGAGTCCTGGCAGGGGGCTATACGCCCTCCTACAATGAGCAGTTCTTC
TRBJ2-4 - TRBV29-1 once CSVEGSSGKNIQYF TGCAGCGTTGAAGGGTCTAGTGGCAAAAACATTCAGTACTTC
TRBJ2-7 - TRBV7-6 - CASSLTAGAYEQYF TGTGCCAGCAGCTTAACCGCCGGAGCCTACGAGCAGTACTTC
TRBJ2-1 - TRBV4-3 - CASSQGGRIEQFF TGCGCCAGCAGCCAAGGGGGGAGGATTGAGCAGTTCTTC
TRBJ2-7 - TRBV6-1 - CASSESAYEQYF TGTGCCAGCAGTGAATCAGCCTACGAGCAGTACTTC
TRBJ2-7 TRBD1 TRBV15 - CATSPGTGSYEQYF TGTGCCACCAGCCCTGGGACAGGGTCCTACGAGCAGTACTTC
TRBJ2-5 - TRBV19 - CASSPMWEETQYF TGTGCCAGTAGTCCAATGTGGGAGGAGACCCAGTACTTC
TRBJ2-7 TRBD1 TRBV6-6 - CASSYTGVNEQYF TGTGCCAGCAGTTATACAGGGGTCAACGAGCAGTACTTC
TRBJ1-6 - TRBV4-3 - CASSQAPPGVDSPLHF TGCGCCAGCAGCCAAGCCCCCCCCGGGGTCGACTCACCCCTCCACTTT
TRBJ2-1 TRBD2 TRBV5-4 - CASSLTSGSGGNEQFF TGTGCCAGCAGCTTGACTAGCGGGAGCGGTGGGAATGAGCAGTTCTTC